This entry lists 24 T cell receptor beta chains sequenced from one sample in a study of shared clonotypes between healthy human individuals. Some clones are missing from TCRdb's copy, which holds only in-frame ones; the method was immunoSEQ multiplex PCR. The table shows approximately 110,000 clones, with around 71% occurring only once. Sequenced sample: memory CD8+ T cells sorted from blood. Subset specified: CD45RO+ cells pooled with CCR7-negative TemRA cells. The receptors were gathered from a woman in her twenties or thirties in good health.

The gene calls are TRBV5-4 and TRBJ2-5; D is tentatively TRBD1 or TRBD2 (6 bases each). The V end lost 3 bases, the J end lost 4 bases, and 13 bases lay between the germline ends. The CDR3 contains 14 residues. CDR1 is SGHNT, CDR2 YYREEE, per germline (reference sequence). The CDR3 loop is CASSSGGVGETQYF. The CDR3 coding sequence is TGTGCCAGCAGCTCCGGGGGCGTGGGAGAGACCCAGTACTTC.

The chain is built from TRBV9 and TRBJ2-4; the match to TRBD2 covers 10 bases. Germline V lookup: CDR1 SGDLS, CDR2 YYNGEE. This CDR3 comprises 14 residues. V gave up 4 bases and J gave up 11 bases; unmatched junction bases: 9. DNA for the CDR3: TGTGCCAGCAGCTTCGCCGGGACTAGCGAGGTTCAGTACTTC. Encoded protein: CASSFAGTSEVQYF.

This rearrangement joins TRBV7-6 to TRBJ2-7, with D unclear. CDR3 size: 14 residues. Germline V gives CDR1 SGHVS, CDR2 FNYEAQ. V lost 0 bases and J lost 2, with 8 bases in between. The CDR3 bases are TGTGCCAGCAGCTTAGCGCTCTACCCCTACGAGCAGTACTTC. This codes for CASSLALYPYEQYF. The full variable domain, rest sourced from reference TRBV7-6 and TRBJ2-7, is GAGVSQSPRYKVTKRGQDVALRCDPISGHVSLYWYRQALGQGPEFLTYFNYEAQQDKSGLPNDRFSAERPEGSISTLTIQRTEQRDSAMYRCASSLALYPYEQYFGPGTRLTVT.

The rearrangement links TRBV4-2 to TRBJ2-1, with 9 bases fitting TRBD2. This CDR3 has 16 amino acids. Trimming removed 0 bases from V and 7 bases from J; junction bases left unmatched: 7. The germline gives CDR1 LGHNA, CDR2 YNFKEQ. The CDR3 is CASSQDPGRGGNEQFF. Here the CDR3 DNA reads TGTGCCAGCAGCCAAGATCCCGGGCGGGGGGGAAATGAGCAGTTCTTC.

This clone was seen at least ten times. The chain is built from TRBV6-1 and TRBJ2-7; no clear D. The CDR3 covers 12 residues. Trimming took 8 bases from V and 3 from J, leaving 11 bases between them. The germline V gene encodes CDR1 MNHNS and CDR2 SASEGT. The CDR3, as DNA: TGTGCCAGCCGGTGGGTGGACTACGAGCAGTACTTC. It codes for CASRWVDYEQYF.

V usage is TRBV6-1 and J usage is TRBJ2-6; D is uncertain. The V end lost 1 base, the J end lost 1 base, and 8 bases lay between the germline ends. The CDR3 totals 16 residues. CDR1 and CDR2 from the germline V gene are MNHNS and SASEGT. CDR3 region: CASSEEEGSGANVLTF. In DNA, the CDR3 is TGTGCCAGCAGTGAAGAGGAAGGGTCTGGGGCCAACGTCCTGACTTTC.

With regard to this clone: A read error is likely here: a far larger clone is one base away. This chain links TRBV6-6 with TRBJ1-1; 8 nucleotides align to TRBD1. V trimming: 2 bases; J trimming: 1 base; junction bases outside the gene matches: 0. From germline, CDR1 is MNHNY and CDR2 SVGAGI (reference sequence). The length of the CDR3 is 14 residues. DNA of the CDR3: TGTGCCAGCAGTTACACAGGGGGGAACACTGAAGCTTTCTTT. Protein sequence: CASSYTGGNTEAFF.

In this sample, this clone turned up many times. The rearrangement uses TRBV6-1 and TRBJ2-1; 9 bases match TRBD1. The ends lost 8 bases at V and 4 bases at J; junction bases unmatched: 6. The length of the CDR3 is 14 residues. Germline-derived CDR1 and CDR2 are MNHNS and SASEGT. This CDR3 is CASGGTGTYNEQFF. As DNA, the CDR3 is TGTGCCAGCGGGGGGACAGGGACTTACAATGAGCAGTTCTTC.

This chain joins TRBV19 and TRBJ1-2; maybe TRBD1 (6 bases). CDR3 size: 16 residues. The V end lost 0 bases, the J end lost 7 bases, and 18 bases lay between the germline ends. The germline CDR1 and CDR2 sequences are LNHDA and SQIVND (reference sequence). CDR3 sequence reads: CASSIETGRLRFGYTF. The CDR3 DNA reads TGTGCCAGTAGTATAGAGACAGGACGCTTACGGTTTGGCTACACCTTC.

The V and J genes are TRBV6-5 and TRBJ2-3; TRBD1 or TRBD2 may be the D gene (5 bases each). The V end lost 5 bases, the J end lost 4 bases, and 13 bases lay between the germline ends. The CDR3 runs 14 residues. In germline, CDR1 is MNHEY, CDR2 SVGAGI. The CDR3 sequence: CASSERGESDTQYF. The CDR3 region has the DNA TGTGCCAGCAGTGAAAGAGGGGAGTCAGATACGCAGTATTTT.

Within the sample, this clone is medium-sized. The gene calls are TRBV28 and TRBJ2-5, with D hard to call. The germline V gene has CDR1 MDHEN and CDR2 SYDVKM. V was clipped by 5 bases and J by 4 bases, with 14 bases between them. The CDR3 spans 14 residues. DNA of the CDR3: TGTGCCAGCAGTGAACACACAGCACGAGAGACCCAGTACTTC. This translates into CASSEHTARETQYF.

The rearrangement joins TRBV7-9 to TRBJ2-2, with 8 bases lining up with TRBD1. This CDR3 region has 16 residues. V lost 5 bases to trimming and J lost 6 bases; unmatched junction nucleotides: 11. Germline assignment: CDR1 SEHNR and CDR2 FQNEAQ (reference sequence). The CDR3 sequence: CASSPLGQEVPGELFF. DNA of the CDR3: TGTGCCAGCAGCCCCCTGGGACAGGAGGTTCCCGGGGAGCTGTTTTTT.

The table lists this clone with a few counts. This chain uses TRBV19 with TRBJ1-5, with unresolved D. V lost 10 bases and J 2 bases, leaving 18 bases between the germline ends. The CDR3 extends over 15 amino acids. Germline loops: CDR1 LNHDA, CDR2 SQIVND (reference sequence). The CDR3 sequence is CATSLGAVGNQPQHF. The DNA of the CDR3 is TGTGCCACCTCCTTAGGAGCGGTCGGCAATCAGCCCCAGCATTTT.

The rearrangement links TRBV27 to TRBJ2-7; D uncertain. V lost 2 bases to trimming and J lost 3 bases, with 8 bases between them. The CDR3 runs 13 residues. The germline gives CDR1 MNHEY, CDR2 SMNVEV (reference sequence). CDR3 bases: TGTGCCAGCAGTTTACATCCAGACTACGAGCAGTACTTC. It encodes CASSLHPDYEQYF.

This clone has only a few counts. The chain recombines TRBV4-1 with TRBJ1-3; D is possibly TRBD1 (6 bases). Germline CDR1 is MGHRA and CDR2 is YSYEKL. V dropped 5 bases and J dropped 0 bases, with 11 bases sitting between them. This CDR3 has 15 amino acids. This CDR3 reads CASSSQGISGNTIYF. Here the CDR3 DNA reads TGCGCCAGCAGCTCACAGGGAATCTCTGGAAACACCATATATTTT.

This sequence joins TRBV4-1 and TRBJ2-1; 11 bases line up with TRBD2. Germline CDR1 and CDR2: MGHRA and YSYEKL. The V gene end was trimmed by 4 bases and the J gene end by 9 bases; junction bases not matched to a gene: 11. The CDR3 contains 16 residues. The CDR3 bases are TGCGCCAGCAGCCCCAGGGGACTAGCGGCCTGGGCTGAGCAGTTCTTC. It specifies CASSPRGLAAWAEQFF.

The chain joins TRBV28 to TRBJ2-7, with 11 nucleotides matching TRBD2. V shed 7 bases and J 3 bases; nucleotides not matched to a gene: 8. From germline, CDR1 is MDHEN and CDR2 SYDVKM. This CDR3 region has 15 residues. CDR3 in amino acids: CASNPVTSGVYEQYF. CDR3 DNA sequence: TGTGCCAGCAATCCCGTGACTAGCGGGGTCTACGAGCAGTACTTC.

The rearrangement links TRBV2 to TRBJ2-4, with 11 bases identical to TRBD2. CDR1 is SNHLY, CDR2 FYNNEI, per germline. Unmatched junction bases numbered 2, after V lost 6 bases and J lost 4 bases. This CDR3 is built from 14 residues. CDR3 protein: CASRGLADKNIQYF. CDR3 DNA: TGTGCCAGCAGGGGACTAGCGGATAAAAACATTCAGTACTTC.

This clone was observed a handful of times. The chain couples TRBV27 to TRBJ2-3; D possibly corresponds to TRBD2 (6 bases). This CDR3 has 14 residues. Trimming took 5 bases from V and 0 from J, leaving 9 bases between them. Germline V gives CDR1 MNHEY, CDR2 SMNVEV (reference sequence). CDR3 amino acids: CASSPGTSTDTQYF. The CDR3 bases are TGTGCCAGCAGTCCTGGGACTAGCACAGATACGCAGTATTTT.

This clone showed up just once. V is TRBV6-1 and J is TRBJ2-3, with TRBD2 identical over 12 bases. Germline V gene lookup returns CDR1 MNHNS and CDR2 SASEGT. V lost 7 bases, J lost 3 bases, and 5 bases stayed unmatched. The length of the CDR3 is 15 residues. The CDR3 protein is CASTFGLAGTDTQYF. In DNA, the CDR3 is TGTGCCAGCACCTTCGGACTAGCGGGAACAGATACGCAGTATTTT.

The chain has TRBV2 and TRBJ2-5; TRBD2 is a possible D gene (6 bases). V lost 1 base and J 2 bases, leaving 14 bases between the germline ends. CDR3 length equals 16 residues. CDR1 and CDR2 from the germline V gene are SNHLY and FYNNEI. The CDR3 nucleotides are TGTGCCAGCAGTGAAGTTCCTAGCGTCCTGCAAGAGACCCAGTACTTC. Translated, it gives CASSEVPSVLQETQYF.

The CDR3 spells CASSLLSVYEQYF. CDR3 sequence (DNA): TGTGCCAGCAGCCTATTATCGGTTTACGAGCAGTACTTC. V and J are TRBV7-2 and TRBJ2-7; D ambiguous. The CDR3 is 13 residues long. V was pared by 5 bases and J by 4 bases, with 12 bases between. Germline V gives CDR1 SGHTA, CDR2 FQGNSA.

V gene TRBV28 combines with J gene TRBJ1-1; D unresolved. Deletions cut 5 bases from V and 2 bases from J, with 12 bases between. From germline, CDR1 is MDHEN and CDR2 SYDVKM. The length of the CDR3 is 14 residues. CDR3 sequence (DNA): TGTGCCAGCAGTACCCCGACACATAACACTGAAGCTTTCTTT. Translation: CASSTPTHNTEAFF.

V gene TRBV29-1 combines with J gene TRBJ2-1, with D possibly TRBD1 on 5 matching bases. Trimming took off 0 bases at V and 2 bases at J, with 14 bases between the two ends. Per the germline V gene, CDR1 is SQVTM and CDR2 is ANQGSEA. The CDR3 loop spans 16 amino acids. CDR3 coding DNA: TGCAGCGTTGAAGATTGGGCAGGGCGAGCCTACAATGAGCAGTTCTTC. Translated: CSVEDWAGRAYNEQFF.